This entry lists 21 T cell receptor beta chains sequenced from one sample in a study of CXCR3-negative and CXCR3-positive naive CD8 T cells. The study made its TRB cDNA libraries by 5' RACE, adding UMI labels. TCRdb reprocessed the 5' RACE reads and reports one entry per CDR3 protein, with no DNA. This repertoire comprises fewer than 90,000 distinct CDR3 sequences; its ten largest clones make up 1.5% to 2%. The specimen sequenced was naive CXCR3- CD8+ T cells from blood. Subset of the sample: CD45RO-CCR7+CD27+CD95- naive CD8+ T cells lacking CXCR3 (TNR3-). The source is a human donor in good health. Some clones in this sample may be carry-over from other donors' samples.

The CDR3 region is CATSGGNQPQHF. The chain links TRBV15 to TRBJ1-5; absent DNA, TCRdb's TRBD1 call cannot be checked. Germline V gene data show CDR1 as LNHNV and CDR2 as YYDKDF (reference sequence). The CDR3 covers 12 residues.

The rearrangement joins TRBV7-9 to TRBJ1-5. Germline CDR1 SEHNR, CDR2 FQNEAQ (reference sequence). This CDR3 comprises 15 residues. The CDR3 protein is CASSFSRVGHQPQHF.

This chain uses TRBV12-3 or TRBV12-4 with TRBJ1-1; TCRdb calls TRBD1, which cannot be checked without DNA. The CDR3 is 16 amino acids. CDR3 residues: CASSQSHRDSNTEAFF.

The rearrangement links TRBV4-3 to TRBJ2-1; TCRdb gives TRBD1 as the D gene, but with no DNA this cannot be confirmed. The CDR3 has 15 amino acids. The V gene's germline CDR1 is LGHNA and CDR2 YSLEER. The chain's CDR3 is CASSQVLQGRDEQFF.

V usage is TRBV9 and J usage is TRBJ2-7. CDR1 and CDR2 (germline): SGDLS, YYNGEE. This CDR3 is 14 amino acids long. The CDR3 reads CASSVASGTYEQYF.

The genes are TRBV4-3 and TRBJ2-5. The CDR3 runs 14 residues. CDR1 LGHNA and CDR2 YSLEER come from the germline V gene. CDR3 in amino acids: CASSPDLGMETQYF.

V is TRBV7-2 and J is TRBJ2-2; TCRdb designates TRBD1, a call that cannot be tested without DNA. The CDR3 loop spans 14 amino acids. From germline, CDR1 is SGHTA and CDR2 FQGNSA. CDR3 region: CASSSDRGIRELFF.

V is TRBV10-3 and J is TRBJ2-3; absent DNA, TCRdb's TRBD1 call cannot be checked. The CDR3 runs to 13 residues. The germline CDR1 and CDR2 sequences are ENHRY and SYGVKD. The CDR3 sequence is CAISEPPSDTQYF.

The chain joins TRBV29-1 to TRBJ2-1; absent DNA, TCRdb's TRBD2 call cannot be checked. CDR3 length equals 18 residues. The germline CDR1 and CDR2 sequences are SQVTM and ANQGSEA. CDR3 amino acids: CSVEASWGLAVSYNEQFF.

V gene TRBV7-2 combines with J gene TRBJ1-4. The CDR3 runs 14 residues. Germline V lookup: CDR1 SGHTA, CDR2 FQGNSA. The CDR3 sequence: CASSSSPAGEKLFF.

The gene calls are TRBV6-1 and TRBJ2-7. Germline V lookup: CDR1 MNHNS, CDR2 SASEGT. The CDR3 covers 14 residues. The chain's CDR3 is CASSEAERDYEQYF.

The CDR3 reads CASSLSQGHYEQYF. The chain combines TRBV11-2 with TRBJ2-7; TCRdb calls TRBD1, which cannot be checked without DNA. This CDR3 is built from 14 residues. CDR1 and CDR2 (germline): SGHAT, FQNNGV.

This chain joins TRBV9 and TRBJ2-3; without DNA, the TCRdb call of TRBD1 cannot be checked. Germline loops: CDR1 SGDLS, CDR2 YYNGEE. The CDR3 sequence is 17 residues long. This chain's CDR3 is CASSASRTGFSTDTQYF.

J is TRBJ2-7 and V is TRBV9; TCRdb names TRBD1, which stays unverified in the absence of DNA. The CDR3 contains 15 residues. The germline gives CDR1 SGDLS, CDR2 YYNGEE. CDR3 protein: CASSVSGTGSYEQYF.

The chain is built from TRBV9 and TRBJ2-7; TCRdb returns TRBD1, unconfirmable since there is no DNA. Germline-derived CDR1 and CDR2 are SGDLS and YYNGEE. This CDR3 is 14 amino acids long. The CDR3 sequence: CASSVDGGAREQYF. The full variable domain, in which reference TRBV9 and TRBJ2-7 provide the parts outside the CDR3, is DSGVTQTPKHLITATGQRVTLRCSPRSGDLSVYWYQQSLDQGLQFLIQYYNGEERAKGNILERFSAQQFPDLHSELNLSSLELGDSALYFCASSVDGGAREQYFGPGTRLTVT.

The CDR3 sequence: CASSQDSPEQYF. V and J are TRBV4-2 and TRBJ2-7. The CDR3 consists of 12 residues. Germline V CDR1 and CDR2: LGHNA, YNFKEQ.

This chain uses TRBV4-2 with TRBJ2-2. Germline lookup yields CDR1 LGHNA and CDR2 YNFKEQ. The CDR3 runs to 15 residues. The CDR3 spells CASSQELGNTRELFF.

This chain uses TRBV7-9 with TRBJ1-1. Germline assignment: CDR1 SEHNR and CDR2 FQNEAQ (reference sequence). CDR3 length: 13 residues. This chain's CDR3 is CASSSILEGEAFF.

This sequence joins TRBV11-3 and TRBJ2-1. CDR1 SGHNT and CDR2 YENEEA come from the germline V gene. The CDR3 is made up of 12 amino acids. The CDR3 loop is CASIFSDNEQFF.

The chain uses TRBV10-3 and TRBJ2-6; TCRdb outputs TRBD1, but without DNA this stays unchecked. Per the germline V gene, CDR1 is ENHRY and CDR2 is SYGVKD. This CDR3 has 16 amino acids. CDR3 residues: CAISESEGSGANVLTF.

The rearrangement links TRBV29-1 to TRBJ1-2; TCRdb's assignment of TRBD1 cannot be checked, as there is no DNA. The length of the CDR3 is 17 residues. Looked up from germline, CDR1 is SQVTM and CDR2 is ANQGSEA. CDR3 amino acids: CSVQGSVTGRFNYGYTF.